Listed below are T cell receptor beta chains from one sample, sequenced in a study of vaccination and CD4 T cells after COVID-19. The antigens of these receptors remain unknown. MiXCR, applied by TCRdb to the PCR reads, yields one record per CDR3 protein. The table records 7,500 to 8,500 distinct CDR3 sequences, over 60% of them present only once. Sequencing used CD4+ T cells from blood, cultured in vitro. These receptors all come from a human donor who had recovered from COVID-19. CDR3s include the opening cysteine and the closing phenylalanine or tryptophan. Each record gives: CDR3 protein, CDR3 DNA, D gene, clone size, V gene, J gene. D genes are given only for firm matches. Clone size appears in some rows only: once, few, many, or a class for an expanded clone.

cdr3_aa: CASSVVTGGMNEQFF; cdr3_nt: TGTGCCAGCAGCGTAGTGACGGGAGGGATGAATGAGCAGTTCTTC; d_call: TRBD2; clone_size: .; v_call: TRBV9; j_call: TRBJ2-1
cdr3_aa: CATSRAGAGGDNEQFF; cdr3_nt: TGTGCCACCAGCAGAGCGGGTGCGGGAGGGGACAATGAGCAGTTCTTC; d_call: TRBD2; clone_size: few; v_call: TRBV15; j_call: TRBJ2-1
cdr3_aa: CASSSGLAGRETQYF; cdr3_nt: TGTGCCAGCAGCTCGGGACTAGCGGGTCGGGAGACCCAGTACTTC; d_call: TRBD2; clone_size: .; v_call: TRBV7-9; j_call: TRBJ2-5
cdr3_aa: CASSLGGGVDEQYF; cdr3_nt: TGTGCCAGCAGTTTGGGCGGGGGCGTGGACGAGCAGTACTTC; d_call: .; clone_size: .; v_call: TRBV12-3/TRBV12-4; j_call: TRBJ2-7
cdr3_aa: CASISPERGGKAFF; cdr3_nt: TGTGCCAGCATCAGTCCTGAGAGAGGGGGAAAAGCTTTCTTT; d_call: .; clone_size: .; v_call: TRBV27; j_call: TRBJ1-1
cdr3_aa: CSASWGNQPQHF; cdr3_nt: TGCAGTGCGAGCTGGGGAAATCAGCCCCAGCATTTT; d_call: .; clone_size: .; v_call: TRBV20-1; j_call: TRBJ1-5
cdr3_aa: CASSLRTDSSYGYTF; cdr3_nt: TGTGCCAGCAGCCTCCGGACGGATTCCTCCTATGGCTACACCTTC; d_call: .; clone_size: .; v_call: TRBV7-6; j_call: TRBJ1-2
cdr3_aa: CASQEGRQVNEKLFF; cdr3_nt: TGTGCCAGCCAAGAAGGGCGGCAGGTTAATGAAAAACTGTTTTTT; d_call: .; clone_size: .; v_call: TRBV7-9; j_call: TRBJ1-4
cdr3_aa: CASMDLSGDSPLHF; cdr3_nt: TGTGCCAGTATGGACTTATCTGGGGATTCACCCCTCCACTTT; d_call: .; clone_size: few; v_call: TRBV19; j_call: TRBJ1-6
cdr3_aa: CASSEGGFTYEQYF; cdr3_nt: TGTGCCAGCAGTGAAGGGGGATTCACCTACGAGCAGTACTTC; d_call: .; clone_size: .; v_call: TRBV2; j_call: TRBJ2-7
cdr3_aa: CAWNRGDSEQFF; cdr3_nt: TGTGCCTGGAACAGGGGCGACTCGGAGCAGTTCTTC; d_call: TRBD1; clone_size: .; v_call: TRBV30; j_call: TRBJ2-1
cdr3_aa: CSAELGGANTGELFF; cdr3_nt: TGCAGTGCCGAACTAGGAGGGGCGAACACCGGGGAGCTGTTTTTT; d_call: .; clone_size: few; v_call: TRBV20-1; j_call: TRBJ2-2
cdr3_aa: CASSVTGGTGELFF; cdr3_nt: TGTGCCAGTAGTGTGACAGGGGGAACCGGGGAGCTGTTTTTT; d_call: TRBD1; clone_size: .; v_call: TRBV19; j_call: TRBJ2-2
cdr3_aa: CSARDIQGDQPQHF; cdr3_nt: TGCAGTGCTAGAGATATACAGGGGGATCAGCCCCAGCATTTT; d_call: TRBD1; clone_size: .; v_call: TRBV20-1; j_call: TRBJ1-5
cdr3_aa: CASGTRETQYF; cdr3_nt: TGTGCCAGCGGGACGAGAGAGACCCAGTACTTC; d_call: .; clone_size: .; v_call: TRBV6-1; j_call: TRBJ2-5
cdr3_aa: CASGLDRQGNTEAFF; cdr3_nt: TGTGCTAGTGGTTTAGACCGACAGGGCAACACTGAAGCTTTCTTT; d_call: TRBD1; clone_size: .; v_call: TRBV12-5; j_call: TRBJ1-1
cdr3_aa: CASSPGDRGLTEAFF; cdr3_nt: TGTGCCAGCAGTCCCGGGGACAGGGGGCTTACTGAAGCTTTCTTT; d_call: TRBD1; clone_size: .; v_call: TRBV6-1; j_call: TRBJ1-1
cdr3_aa: CASSEGLAGGVEQFF; cdr3_nt: TGTGCCAGCAGCGAGGGACTAGCGGGAGGAGTTGAGCAGTTCTTC; d_call: TRBD2; clone_size: .; v_call: TRBV11-2; j_call: TRBJ2-1
cdr3_aa: CASSIETANSNYGYTF; cdr3_nt: TGTGCCAGCAGCATCGAGACAGCGAACTCAAACTATGGCTACACCTTC; d_call: .; clone_size: few; v_call: TRBV6-1; j_call: TRBJ1-2
cdr3_aa: CSARGTSGRGEQFF; cdr3_nt: TGCAGTGCTAGAGGAACTAGCGGGAGGGGTGAGCAGTTCTTC; d_call: TRBD2; clone_size: few; v_call: TRBV20-1; j_call: TRBJ2-1
cdr3_aa: CASSVDAWGVSSYEQYF; cdr3_nt: TGTGCCAGCAGCGTTGATGCTTGGGGGGTTAGCTCCTACGAGCAGTACTTC; d_call: .; clone_size: .; v_call: TRBV2; j_call: TRBJ2-7
cdr3_aa: CASSFDRESYEQYF; cdr3_nt: TGTGCCAGCAGCTTCGACAGGGAATCCTACGAGCAGTACTTC; d_call: TRBD1; clone_size: .; v_call: TRBV11-3; j_call: TRBJ2-7
cdr3_aa: CASSQGLASSTDTQYF; cdr3_nt: TGTGCCAGCAGCCAAGGACTAGCGTCTAGCACAGATACGCAGTATTTT; d_call: TRBD2; clone_size: .; v_call: TRBV4-2; j_call: TRBJ2-3
cdr3_aa: CASRRGLAGTDTQYF; cdr3_nt: TGTGCCAGCAGAAGAGGACTAGCTGGCACAGATACGCAGTATTTT; d_call: TRBD2; clone_size: large; v_call: TRBV6-1; j_call: TRBJ2-3
cdr3_aa: CASSEGRGTDTQYF; cdr3_nt: TGTGCCAGCAGTGAAGGCAGGGGCACAGATACGCAGTATTTT; d_call: .; clone_size: .; v_call: TRBV2; j_call: TRBJ2-3
cdr3_aa: CASSESVGSINTGELFF; cdr3_nt: TGCGCCAGCAGTGAGTCTGTCGGTAGCATAAACACCGGGGAGCTGTTTTTT; d_call: .; clone_size: .; v_call: TRBV10-1; j_call: TRBJ2-2
cdr3_aa: CSANQNNQPQHF; cdr3_nt: TGCAGTGCTAACCAAAATAATCAGCCCCAGCATTTT; d_call: .; clone_size: .; v_call: TRBV20-1; j_call: TRBJ1-5
cdr3_aa: CASTWDRFTDTQYF; cdr3_nt: TGTGCCAGCACCTGGGACAGATTCACAGATACGCAGTATTTT; d_call: TRBD1; clone_size: .; v_call: TRBV7-9; j_call: TRBJ2-3
cdr3_aa: CASSSRTEAFF; cdr3_nt: TGTGCCAGCAGCTCTAGAACTGAAGCTTTCTTT; d_call: .; clone_size: .; v_call: TRBV6-1; j_call: TRBJ1-1
cdr3_aa: CASSTDREEGEQYF; cdr3_nt: TGTGCCAGCTCAACCGACAGGGAAGAAGGCGAGCAGTACTTC; d_call: TRBD1; clone_size: .; v_call: TRBV18; j_call: TRBJ2-7
cdr3_aa: CATSRPGSSGANVLTF; cdr3_nt: TGTGCCACCAGCAGACCCGGAAGCTCTGGGGCCAACGTCCTGACTTTC; d_call: .; clone_size: .; v_call: TRBV15; j_call: TRBJ2-6
cdr3_aa: CASSIDRETGGYTF; cdr3_nt: TGTGCCAGCAGCATAGACAGGGAGACAGGGGGCTACACCTTC; d_call: TRBD1; clone_size: .; v_call: TRBV7-9; j_call: TRBJ1-2
cdr3_aa: CSAYRDGETQYF; cdr3_nt: TGCAGTGCTTACAGGGATGGGGAGACCCAGTACTTC; d_call: .; clone_size: few; v_call: TRBV20-1; j_call: TRBJ2-5
cdr3_aa: CASSPDGQSQPQHF; cdr3_nt: TGTGCCAGCAGCCCAGACGGCCAATCCCAGCCCCAGCATTTT; d_call: .; clone_size: .; v_call: TRBV7-9; j_call: TRBJ1-5
cdr3_aa: CSARDGGARVDEQFF; cdr3_nt: TGCAGTGCTAGGGACGGGGGGGCCCGGGTCGATGAGCAGTTCTTC; d_call: TRBD2; clone_size: .; v_call: TRBV20-1; j_call: TRBJ2-1
cdr3_aa: CASSRTGNTYEQYF; cdr3_nt: TGTGCCAGTTCAAGGACAGGGAATACCTACGAGCAGTACTTC; d_call: TRBD1; clone_size: once; v_call: TRBV6-1; j_call: TRBJ2-7
cdr3_aa: CASGHRGRGQETQYF; cdr3_nt: TGTGCCAGCGGCCACCGGGGGAGGGGGCAAGAGACCCAGTACTTC; d_call: .; clone_size: few; v_call: TRBV6-1; j_call: TRBJ2-5
cdr3_aa: CASRRWGARQETQYF; cdr3_nt: TGTGCCAGCAGACGGTGGGGGGCCCGACAAGAGACCCAGTACTTC; d_call: .; clone_size: .; v_call: TRBV5-4; j_call: TRBJ2-5
cdr3_aa: CASSQQDLTGELFF; cdr3_nt: TGCGCCAGCAGCCAACAGGATCTCACCGGGGAGCTGTTTTTT; d_call: .; clone_size: .; v_call: TRBV5-1; j_call: TRBJ2-2
cdr3_aa: CASSEGQYNEKLFF; cdr3_nt: TGTGCCAGCAGCGAAGGACAGTATAATGAAAAACTGTTTTTT; d_call: .; clone_size: once; v_call: TRBV7-9; j_call: TRBJ1-4
cdr3_aa: CASSRARGLTGELFF; cdr3_nt: TGTGCCAGCAGCAGGGCGAGAGGCCTCACCGGGGAGCTGTTTTTT; d_call: .; clone_size: few; v_call: TRBV5-4; j_call: TRBJ2-2
cdr3_aa: CASKPGGTSYEQYF; cdr3_nt: TGTGCCAGCAAACCGGGGGGGACCTCCTACGAGCAGTACTTC; d_call: TRBD2; clone_size: .; v_call: TRBV6-1; j_call: TRBJ2-7
cdr3_aa: CASSSLLENGYTF; cdr3_nt: TGTGCCAGCAGTTCACTCCTGGAGAATGGCTACACCTTC; d_call: .; clone_size: few; v_call: TRBV6-5; j_call: TRBJ1-2
cdr3_aa: CASSEEGRGRIQPQHF; cdr3_nt: TGTGCCAGCAGCGAGGAGGGGAGGGGGCGAATTCAGCCCCAGCATTTT; d_call: TRBD1; clone_size: .; v_call: TRBV12-3/TRBV12-4; j_call: TRBJ1-5
cdr3_aa: CASSWGVQETQYF; cdr3_nt: TGTGCCAGCAGCTGGGGGGTCCAAGAGACCCAGTACTTC; d_call: .; clone_size: .; v_call: TRBV7-2; j_call: TRBJ2-5
cdr3_aa: CASSRPAGTGCTF; cdr3_nt: TGTGCCAGCAGCCGCCCCGCCGGGACAGGGTGCACCTTC; d_call: TRBD1; clone_size: .; v_call: TRBV28; j_call: TRBJ1-2
cdr3_aa: CSARGGRPTDTQYF; cdr3_nt: TGCAGTGCTAGGGGAGGGAGACCAACAGATACGCAGTATTTT; d_call: TRBD2; clone_size: .; v_call: TRBV20-1; j_call: TRBJ2-3
cdr3_aa: CASSLGSGRQTQYF; cdr3_nt: TGCGCCAGCAGCTTGGGTTCAGGTCGGCAGACCCAGTACTTC; d_call: .; clone_size: .; v_call: TRBV5-1; j_call: TRBJ2-5
cdr3_aa: CASSQLGGVTEAFF; cdr3_nt: TGCGCCAGCAGCCAGTTAGGGGGCGTCACTGAAGCTTTCTTT; d_call: TRBD1; clone_size: .; v_call: TRBV4-1; j_call: TRBJ1-1